This passage covers 25 T cell receptor beta chains from one sample sequenced in a study of blood T cell repertoires in COVID-19. Sequencing was performed with immunoSEQ multiplex PCR; in TCRdb, only in-frame clones are kept and a portion is missing. The sample yields 310,000 or so clones, around nine tenths seen once. Sequencing was performed on PBMCs or T cells enriched from blood (not recorded which). The source of these receptors is a woman aged 35 to 49 who had recovered from COVID-19.

The genes are TRBV3-1 (or the pseudogene TRBV3-2) and TRBJ2-6, with TRBD2 identical over 7 bases. There are 18 residues in the CDR3. Germline trimming cut 4 bases from V and 3 bases from J; bases unmatched to any gene: 12. Per germline, CDR1 LGHDT and CDR2 YNNKEL (reference sequence). In DNA, the CDR3 is TGTGCCAGCAGCCCCCTTAAGGCGGGAGTGAGTGGGGCCAACGTCCTGACTTTC. Its protein is CASSPLKAGVSGANVLTF.

The V and J genes are TRBV10-2 and TRBJ1-4, with 12 positions matching TRBD1. This CDR3 spans 15 amino acids. The ends lost 4 bases at V and 6 bases at J; junction bases unmatched: 3. The germline CDR1 and CDR2 sequences are WSHSY and SAAADI. DNA for the CDR3: TGCGCCAGCAGTGTTGGGACAGGGGGCGATGAAAAACTGTTTTTT. Translation gives CASSVGTGGDEKLFF.

The rearrangement joins TRBV5-1 to TRBJ2-3; 9 nucleotides line up with TRBD2. V shed 2 bases and J 3 bases; nucleotides not matched to a gene: 4. This CDR3 is built from 15 residues. Per the germline V gene, CDR1 is SGHRS and CDR2 is YFSETQ. The CDR3 DNA sequence: TGCGCCAGCAGCTTCGTTCTAGCGGGAACAGATACGCAGTATTTT. Translated: CASSFVLAGTDTQYF.

J is TRBJ1-5 and V is TRBV6-2 or TRBV6-3; D is uncertain. The CDR3 has 14 residues. Germline CDR1 reads MNHEY; CDR2 reads SVGEGT. V lost 4 bases, J lost 0 bases, and 7 bases lay in between. This CDR3 is CASSLPYSNQPQHF. Here the CDR3 DNA reads TGTGCCAGCAGTTTGCCCTATAGCAATCAGCCCCAGCATTTT.

This chain connects TRBV19 to TRBJ1-2; a possible D gene is TRBD1 (5 bases). Germline V lookup: CDR1 LNHDA, CDR2 SQIVND (reference sequence). The CDR3 covers 12 residues. Trimming left V 7 bases short and J 5 bases short, with 11 bases between. CDR3 sequence reads: CASKDGGYGYTF. The CDR3 DNA reads as TGTGCCAGTAAGGATGGGGGGTATGGCTACACCTTC.

The chain carries TRBV20-1 and TRBJ2-7; D might be TRBD1 (5 bases). Trimming pared 0 bases from V and 7 bases from J, leaving 7 bases between. Germline V CDR1 and CDR2: DFQATT, SNEGSKA (reference sequence). The CDR3 has 11 residues. CDR3 nucleotide sequence: TGCAGTGCTAGAGACAGGGATGAGCAGTACTTC. Translation: CSARDRDEQYF.

Here the CDR3 DNA reads TGTGCCAGCAGCCACGGACAGGGTTGGGAAAAACTGTTTTTT. Translated: CASSHGQGWEKLFF. The chain links TRBV7-2 to TRBJ1-4; 8 bases are shared with TRBD1. Germline-derived CDR1 and CDR2 are SGHTA and FQGNSA. The junction had 7 bases not matched to a gene; V was cut back by 5 bases and J by 8 bases. This CDR3 has 14 residues. Drawing the rest from reference TRBV7-2 and TRBJ1-4, the complete variable domain is GAGVSQSPSNKVTEKGKDVELRCDPISGHTALYWYRQSLGQGLEFLIYFQGNSAPDKSGLPSDRFSAERTGGSVSTLTIQRTQQEDSAVYLCASSHGQGWEKLFFGSGTQLSVL.

This chain links TRBV7-2 with TRBJ1-6, with 9 bases identical to TRBD1. Germline V gene sequence: CDR1 SGHTA, CDR2 FQGNSA. This CDR3 contains 15 residues. J was trimmed by 8 bases and V by 1 base; bases with no gene match: 3. The DNA for the CDR3 is TGTGCCAGCAGCTTAGTACAGGGGGCTGATTCACCCCTCCACTTT. Translation: CASSLVQGADSPLHF.

This rearrangement joins TRBV30 to TRBJ2-2; 8 positions agree with TRBD2. V was pared by 0 bases and J by 6 bases, with 3 bases of the junction left unmatched. The CDR3 has 14 amino acids. Germline V gene data show CDR1 as GTSNPN and CDR2 as SVGIG (reference sequence). The DNA of the CDR3 is TGTGCCTGGAGTGTTAGCGGGACTTCCGGGGAGCTGTTTTTT. The encoded protein is CAWSVSGTSGELFF. Based on the CDR3 plus reference TRBV30 and TRBJ2-2, the full variable domain is SQTIHQWPATLVQPVGSPLSLECTVEGTSNPNLYWYRQAAGRGLQLLFYSVGIGQISSEVPQNLSASRPQDRQFILSSKKLLLSDSGFYLCAWSVSGTSGELFFGEGSRLTVL.

The chain links TRBV18 to TRBJ2-2; 9 nucleotides line up with TRBD2. V shed 2 bases, J shed 1 base, and the junction held 8 bases outside the gene matches. The V gene's germline CDR1 is KGHSH and CDR2 LQKENI. This CDR3 is 18 amino acids long. In DNA, the CDR3 is TGTGCCAGCTCACCAACGACCGCGGGAGGGCTGAACACCGGGGAGCTGTTTTTT. Its protein is CASSPTTAGGLNTGELFF.

The gene calls are TRBV7-9 and TRBJ2-1; the match to TRBD2 covers 9 bases. Germline CDR1 reads SEHNR; CDR2 reads FQNEAQ (reference sequence). This CDR3 region has 15 residues. J gave up 5 bases and V 3 bases, and 5 bases lay outside the gene matches. CDR3 coding DNA: TGTGCCAGCAGCTTGGACGGACTAGCGCACAATGAGCAGTTCTTC. It codes for CASSLDGLAHNEQFF.

This clone appeared once. The V call is TRBV9, the J call TRBJ2-2; 7 bases line up with TRBD2. CDR1 and CDR2 from the germline V gene are SGDLS and YYNGEE. The CDR3 runs to 16 residues. CDR3 protein: CASRRGASGNTGELFF. CDR3 nucleotides: TGTGCATCGCGCCGGGGTGCTAGCGGAAACACCGGGGAGCTGTTTTTT.

Here the CDR3 DNA reads TGTGCCAGTAGTATCGGGGTAGCCCCTCTCTTCTCCTACGAGCAGTACTTC. This codes for CASSIGVAPLFSYEQYF. The gene calls are TRBV19 and TRBJ2-7, with D possibly being TRBD2 (5 bases). This CDR3 contains 17 residues. The V gene lost 3 bases and the J gene lost 0 bases, with 18 bases spanning the gap. Germline lookup yields CDR1 LNHDA and CDR2 SQIVND (reference sequence).

The chain couples TRBV24-1 to TRBJ2-3; D ambiguous. CDR3 length equals 14 residues. Deletions cut 8 bases from V and 1 base from J, with 12 bases between. The germline gives CDR1 KGHDR, CDR2 SFDVKD. As DNA, the CDR3 is TGTGCCACCACAGGAACACCCGGCACAGATACGCAGTATTTT. This codes for CATTGTPGTDTQYF.

The chain couples TRBV6-2 or TRBV6-3 to TRBJ2-7, with 12 nucleotides matching TRBD2. Germline V gene data show CDR1 as MNHEY and CDR2 as SVGEGT. The CDR3 spans 14 residues. The V and J ends lost 5 bases and 7 bases, in that order; junction bases with no gene match: 6. DNA of the CDR3: TGTGCCAGCAGTGCAGGACTAGCGGGATCTGAGCAGTACTTC. Residues: CASSAGLAGSEQYF.

V and J are TRBV19 and TRBJ2-3; 8 positions agree with TRBD2. CDR1 LNHDA and CDR2 SQIVND come from the germline V gene (reference sequence). The CDR3 consists of 13 residues. The trim removed 9 bases at V and 4 bases at J, leaving 6 bases unmatched. Here the CDR3 reads CASRGGGADTQYF. In DNA, the CDR3 is TGTGCCAGCCGGGGGGGAGGGGCAGATACGCAGTATTTT.

CDR3 sequence: CASSSGRGYEQYF. In DNA form, the CDR3 reads TGTGCCAGCTCATCAGGACGGGGCTACGAGCAGTACTTC. The J gene is TRBJ2-7, the V gene TRBV18; D is possibly TRBD2 (5 bases). With 5 bases removed from V and 3 bases from J, the gap between germline ends came to 11 bases. This CDR3 contains 13 residues. CDR1 and CDR2 from the germline V gene are KGHSH and LQKENI.

CDR3 amino acids: CASSLGLGAYEQYF. CDR3 nucleotide sequence: TGTGCCAGCAGTTTGGGACTAGGGGCCTACGAGCAGTACTTC. The V gene is TRBV27, the J gene TRBJ2-7; 8 nucleotides line up with TRBD2. J lost 2 bases, V lost 3 bases, and 3 bases had no gene match. Germline CDR1 reads MNHEY; CDR2 reads SMNVEV (reference sequence). This CDR3 spans 14 amino acids.

The J gene is TRBJ2-5, the V gene TRBV2, with D possibly matching TRBD2 (6 bases). In germline, CDR1 is SNHLY, CDR2 FYNNEI. The length of the CDR3 is 14 residues. V was clipped by 6 bases and J by 9 bases, with 20 bases between them. This CDR3 reads CASRGTGTGVAQYF. CDR3 nucleotide sequence: TGTGCCAGCAGAGGAACCGGGACGGGGGTGGCCCAGTACTTC.

The chain employs TRBV6-2 or TRBV6-3 and TRBJ2-5; D is uncertain. CDR1 and CDR2 from the germline V gene are MNHEY and SVGEGT. There are 12 residues in the CDR3. V lost 3 bases, J lost 5 bases, and 7 bases lay in between. As DNA, the CDR3 is TGTGCCAGCAGTTATCACGAGGAGACCCAGTACTTC. Amino acids: CASSYHEETQYF.

The V gene is TRBV11-3, the J gene TRBJ1-6; no clear D. V lost 5 bases, J lost 10 bases, and 12 bases lay in between. CDR3 size: 13 residues. Germline V gene lookup returns CDR1 SGHNT and CDR2 YENEEA. The CDR3 nucleotides are TGTGCCAGCAGCCGCGGGTCGGGATCACCCCTCCACTTT. This translates into CASSRGSGSPLHF.

This chain connects TRBV15 to TRBJ2-5; D possibly corresponds to TRBD2 (7 bases). Germline V CDR1 and CDR2: LNHNV, YYDKDF (reference sequence). The CDR3 has 16 amino acids. Trimming took off 0 bases at V and 5 bases at J, with 16 bases between the two ends. CDR3 amino acids: CATSRDFSGGVETQYF. DNA for the CDR3: TGTGCCACCAGCAGAGATTTTTCGGGGGGCGTTGAGACCCAGTACTTC.

This clone has a single count. The chain uses TRBV19 and TRBJ2-5; D might be TRBD2 (5 bases). CDR3 length equals 13 residues. With 3 bases removed from V and 2 bases from J, the gap between germline ends came to 7 bases. Germline V CDR1 and CDR2: LNHDA, SQIVND (reference sequence). The CDR3 region is CASSISGQETQYF. The CDR3 nucleotides are TGTGCCAGTAGTATCTCGGGGCAAGAGACCCAGTACTTC.

The chain carries TRBV28 and TRBJ1-2, with a possible D match to TRBD1 (6 bases). The CDR3 runs to 12 residues. Trimming pared 6 bases from V and 7 bases from J, leaving 12 bases between. Germline CDR1 reads MDHEN; CDR2 reads SYDVKM. CDR3 in amino acids: CASSGGGAGYTF. The DNA of the CDR3 is TGTGCCAGCAGCGGTGGGGGCGCTGGCTACACCTTC.

V usage is TRBV9 and J usage is TRBJ2-3, with D maybe TRBD1 (5 bases). With 4 bases removed from V and 3 bases from J, the gap between germline ends came to 15 bases. CDR1 and CDR2 (germline): SGDLS, YYNGEE. This CDR3 has 15 residues. The CDR3 nucleotides read TGTGCCAGCAGCCAGACCCAGGGAATAACAGATACGCAGTATTTT. Its translation: CASSQTQGITDTQYF.